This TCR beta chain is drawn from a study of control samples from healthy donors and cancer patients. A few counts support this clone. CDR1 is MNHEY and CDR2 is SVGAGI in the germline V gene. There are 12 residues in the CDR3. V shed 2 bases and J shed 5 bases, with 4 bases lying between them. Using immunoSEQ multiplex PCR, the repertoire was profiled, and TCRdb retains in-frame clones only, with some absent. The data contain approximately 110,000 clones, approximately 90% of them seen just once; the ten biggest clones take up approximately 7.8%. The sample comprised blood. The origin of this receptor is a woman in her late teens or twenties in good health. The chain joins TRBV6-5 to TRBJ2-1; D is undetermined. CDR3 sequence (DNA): TGTGCCAGCAGTTACGGGGACAATGAGCAGTTCTTC. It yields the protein CASSYGDNEQFF.